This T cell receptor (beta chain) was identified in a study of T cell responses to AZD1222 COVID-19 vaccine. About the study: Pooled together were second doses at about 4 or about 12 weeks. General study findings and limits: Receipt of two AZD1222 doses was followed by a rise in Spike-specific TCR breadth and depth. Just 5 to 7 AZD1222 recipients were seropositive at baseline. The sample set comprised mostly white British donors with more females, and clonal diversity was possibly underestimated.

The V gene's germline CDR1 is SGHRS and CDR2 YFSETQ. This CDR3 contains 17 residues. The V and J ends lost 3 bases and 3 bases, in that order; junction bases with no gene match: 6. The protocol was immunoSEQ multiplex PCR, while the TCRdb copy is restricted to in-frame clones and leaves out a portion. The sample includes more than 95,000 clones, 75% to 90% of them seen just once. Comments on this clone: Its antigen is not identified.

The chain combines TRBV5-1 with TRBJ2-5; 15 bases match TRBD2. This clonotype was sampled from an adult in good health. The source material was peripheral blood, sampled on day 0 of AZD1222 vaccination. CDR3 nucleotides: TGCGCCAGCAGCTCGGGACTAGCGGGGGGATATAAAGAGACCCAGTACTTC. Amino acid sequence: CASSSGLAGGYKETQYF.